The sequence of this TCR beta chain was determined in a study of blood T cell repertoires in COVID-19. V was shortened by 0 bases and J by 5 bases, with 12 bases between the two germline ends. This CDR3 spans 15 amino acids. In germline, CDR1 is SGDLS, CDR2 YYNGEE. Living in roughly 25 US areas, the participants were between about 18 and 100 years of age. Cohorts were determined from participant-reported clinical history. Repertoires were generated with immunoSEQ multiplex PCR, while TCRdb's copy carries only in-frame clones and drops some. The repertoire consists of about 270,000 clones, with approximately 84% occurring once and the leading ten covering 15%.

The rearrangement uses TRBV9 and TRBJ1-5; TRBD1 is a possible D gene (5 bases). Specimen: PBMCs or T cells enriched from blood (not recorded which). The receptor's source is a man aged 18-30 years who had recovered from COVID-19. CDR3: CASSVGSGFDQPQHF. The CDR3 region has the DNA TGTGCCAGCAGCGTAGGGTCAGGGTTTGATCAGCCCCAGCATTTT.